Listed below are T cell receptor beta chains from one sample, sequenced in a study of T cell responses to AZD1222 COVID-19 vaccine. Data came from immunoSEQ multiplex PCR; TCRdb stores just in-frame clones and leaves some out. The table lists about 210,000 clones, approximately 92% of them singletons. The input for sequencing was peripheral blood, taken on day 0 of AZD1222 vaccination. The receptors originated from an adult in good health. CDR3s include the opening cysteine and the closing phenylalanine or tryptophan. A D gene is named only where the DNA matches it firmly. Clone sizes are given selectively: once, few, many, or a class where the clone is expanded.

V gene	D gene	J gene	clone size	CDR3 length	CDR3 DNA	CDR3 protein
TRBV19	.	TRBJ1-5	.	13	TGTGCCACCAGGGTTACGGGCAATCAGCCCCAGCATTTT	CATRVTGNQPQHF
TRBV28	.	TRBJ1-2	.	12	TGTGCCAGCAGCATGGACCGATATGGCTACACCTTC	CASSMDRYGYTF
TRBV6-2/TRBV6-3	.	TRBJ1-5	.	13	TGTGCCAGCAGTCACCGTGGAGAGCAGCCCCAGCATTTT	CASSHRGEQPQHF
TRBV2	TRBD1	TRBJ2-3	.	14	TGTGCCAGCAGACGGACAGGGTCGAGAGATACGCAGTATTTT	CASRRTGSRDTQYF
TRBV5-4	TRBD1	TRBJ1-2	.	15	TGTGCCAGCAGCTTGCGGGACAGGGATTATTATGGCTACACCTTC	CASSLRDRDYYGYTF
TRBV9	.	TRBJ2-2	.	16	TGTGCCAGCAGCGTAGGGAGGGCTTCGAACACCGGGGAGCTGTTTTTT	CASSVGRASNTGELFF
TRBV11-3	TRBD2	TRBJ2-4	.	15	TGTGCCAGCAGCTTAGGGGAGGGAACCAAAAACATTCAGTACTTC	CASSLGEGTKNIQYF
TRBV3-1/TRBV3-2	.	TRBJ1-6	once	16	TGTGCCAGCAGCCAAGAGTCCCACCCGGGGAATTCACCCCTCCACTTT	CASSQESHPGNSPLHF
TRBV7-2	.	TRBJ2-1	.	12	TGTGCCAGCAGCTCGCAGCGCAATGAGCAGTTCTTC	CASSSQRNEQFF
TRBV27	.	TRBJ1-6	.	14	TGTGCCAGCAGGCCCGGGACCCGAGATTCACCCCTCCACTTT	CASRPGTRDSPLHF
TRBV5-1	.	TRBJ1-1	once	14	TGCGCCAGCAGCCCCGGGGGAGGGAACACTGAAGCTTTCTTT	CASSPGGGNTEAFF
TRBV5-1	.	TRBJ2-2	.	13	TGCGCCAGCAGCTTGCTGTCGGGCGGGGAGCTGTTTTTT	CASSLLSGGELFF
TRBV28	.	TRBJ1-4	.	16	TGTGCCAGCAGTTCGTGGGTAGGTGCTGGGATTGAAAAACTGTTTTTT	CASSSWVGAGIEKLFF
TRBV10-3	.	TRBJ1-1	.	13	TGTGCCATCAGTGTGACGGGAAACACTGAAGCTTTCTTT	CAISVTGNTEAFF
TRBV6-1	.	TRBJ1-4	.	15	TGTGCCAGCAGTGAACGAGGGGGGGCCCGGGAAAAACTGTTTTTT	CASSERGGAREKLFF
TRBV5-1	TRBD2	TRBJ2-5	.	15	TGCGCCAGCACCCCCGGGACTAGGACTCAAGAGACCCAGTACTTC	CASTPGTRTQETQYF
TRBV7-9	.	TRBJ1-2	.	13	TGTGCCAGCAGCTTCAACAGGAACTATGGCTACACCTTC	CASSFNRNYGYTF
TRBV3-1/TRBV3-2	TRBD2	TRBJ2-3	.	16	TGTGCCAGCAGCCAAGATCGGACTAGCGGGGGGGATACGCAGTATTTT	CASSQDRTSGGDTQYF
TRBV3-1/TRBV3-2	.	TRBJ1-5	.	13	TGTGCCAGCAGCCAAGATCGGTGGCAGCCCCAGCATTTT	CASSQDRWQPQHF
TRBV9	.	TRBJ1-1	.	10	.	CASILDEAFF
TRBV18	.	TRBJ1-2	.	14	TGTGCCAGCTCACAAACGTCCGGGAACTATGGCTACACCTTC	CASSQTSGNYGYTF
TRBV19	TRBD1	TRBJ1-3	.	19	TGTGCCAGTAGTATAAAGAAGGGACAGAAAGATCTCTCTGGAAACACCATATATTTT	CASSIKKGQKDLSGNTIYF
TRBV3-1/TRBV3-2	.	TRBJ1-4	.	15	TGTGCCAGCAGCCCCGGACGGGGAACTAATGAAAAACTGTTTTTT	CASSPGRGTNEKLFF
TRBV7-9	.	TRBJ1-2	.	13	TGTGCCAGCAGCCGGACAGAGGGATATGGCTACACCTTC	CASSRTEGYGYTF
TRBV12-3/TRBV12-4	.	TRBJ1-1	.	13	TGTGCCAGCACCCTCGATACGGGCACTGAAGCTTTCTTT	CASTLDTGTEAFF
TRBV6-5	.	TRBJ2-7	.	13	TGTGCCAGCAGTTACCGGGAAGCCTACGAGCAGTACTTC	CASSYREAYEQYF
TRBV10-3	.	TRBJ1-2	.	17	TGTGCCATCAGTGAGTCTGCAGGGAAGGAGGCTAACTATGGCTACACCTTC	CAISESAGKEANYGYTF
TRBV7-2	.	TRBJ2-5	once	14	TGTGCCAGCAGCTTAGATAGAACGCAAGAGACCCAGTACTTC	CASSLDRTQETQYF
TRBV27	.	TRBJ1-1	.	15	TGTGCCAGCAGTTTGGCAGGGAGGGCGAACACTGAAGCTTTCTTT	CASSLAGRANTEAFF
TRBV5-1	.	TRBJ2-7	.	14	TGCGCCAGCAGCCTGCAGGGTGGGCCCTACGAGCAGTACTTC	CASSLQGGPYEQYF
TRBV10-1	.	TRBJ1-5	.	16	TGCGCCAGCAGTGAGTCTGGCGGGGGCGGGCCCTCGGCCCAGCATTTT	CASSESGGGGPSAQHF
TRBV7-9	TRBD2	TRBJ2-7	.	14	TGTGCCAGCAGCCATACTAGCGGGCTCTACGAGCAGTACTTC	CASSHTSGLYEQYF
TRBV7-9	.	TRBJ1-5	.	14	TGTGCCAGCAGCGCACGGGATAGCAATCAGCCCCAGCATTTT	CASSARDSNQPQHF
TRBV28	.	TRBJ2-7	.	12	TGTGCCAGCAGTTTTGGTTCGTACGAGCAGTACTTC	CASSFGSYEQYF
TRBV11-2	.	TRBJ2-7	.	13	TGTGCCAGCAGTTCCGAGGGGGACTACGAGCAGTACTTC	CASSSEGDYEQYF
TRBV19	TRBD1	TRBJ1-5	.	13	TGTGCCAGTAGGCCACAGGGGTATCAGCCCCAGCATTTT	CASRPQGYQPQHF
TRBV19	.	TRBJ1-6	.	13	TGTGCCAGTAAGGCAGGGATTGTTTCACCCCTCCACTTT	CASKAGIVSPLHF
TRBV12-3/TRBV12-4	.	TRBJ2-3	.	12	TGTGCCAGCAGTTTGGGCACAGATACGCAGTATTTT	CASSLGTDTQYF